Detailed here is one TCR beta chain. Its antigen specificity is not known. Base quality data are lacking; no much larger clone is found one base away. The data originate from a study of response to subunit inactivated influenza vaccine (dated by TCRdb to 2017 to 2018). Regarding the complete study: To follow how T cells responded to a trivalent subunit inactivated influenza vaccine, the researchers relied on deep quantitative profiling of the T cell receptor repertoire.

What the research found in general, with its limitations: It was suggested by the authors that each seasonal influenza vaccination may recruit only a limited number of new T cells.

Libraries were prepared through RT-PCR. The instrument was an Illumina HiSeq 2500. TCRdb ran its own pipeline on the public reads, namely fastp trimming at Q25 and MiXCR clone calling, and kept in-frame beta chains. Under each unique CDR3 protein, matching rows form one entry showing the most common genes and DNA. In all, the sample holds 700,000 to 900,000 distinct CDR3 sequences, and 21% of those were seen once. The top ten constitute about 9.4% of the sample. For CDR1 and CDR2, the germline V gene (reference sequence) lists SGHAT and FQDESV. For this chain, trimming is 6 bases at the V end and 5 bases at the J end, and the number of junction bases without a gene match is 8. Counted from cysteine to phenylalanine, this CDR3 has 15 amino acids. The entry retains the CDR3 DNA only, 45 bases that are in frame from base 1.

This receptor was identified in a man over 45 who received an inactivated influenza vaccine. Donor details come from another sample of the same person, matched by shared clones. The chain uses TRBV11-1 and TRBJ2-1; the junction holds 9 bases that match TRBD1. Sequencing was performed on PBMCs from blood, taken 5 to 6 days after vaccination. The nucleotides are TGTGCCAGCAGTAAGGTGGGACAGGGACACAATGAGCAGTTCTTC. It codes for CASSKVGQGHNEQFF.